This T cell receptor beta chain stems from a study of Ad26.COV2.S vaccination and SARS-CoV-2 variants. Clones were sequenced by immunoSEQ multiplex PCR, and TCRdb holds only the in-frame ones, with some missing. In the table there are roughly 350,000 clones, around nine tenths of which are singletons. V was cut by 1 base and J by 3 bases, with 7 bases left in between. This CDR3 region has 13 residues. Per the germline V gene, CDR1 is GTSNPN and CDR2 is SVGIG (reference sequence). Treatment of the sample: roughly 20 received Ad26.COV2.S at low or high dose, single or two shots; several received placebo; per-sample allocation not given. Day 63 after the first injection of vaccine or placebo was the sampling time.

The sample consisted of peripheral blood, taken in a trial of Ad26.COV2.S vaccine versus placebo. The sequence was collected from a person between 18 and 65 years old who received the Ad26.COV2.S COVID-19 vaccine or a placebo. The gene calls are TRBV30 and TRBJ1-5; D is undetermined. The CDR3 loop is CAWSGSFNQPQHF. The CDR3 coding sequence is TGTGCCTGGAGTGGGAGTTTCAATCAGCCCCAGCATTTT. The full variable domain, in which reference TRBV30 and TRBJ1-5 provide the parts outside the CDR3, is SQTIHQWPATLVQPVGSPLSLECTVEGTSNPNLYWYRQAAGRGLQLLFYSVGIGQISSEVPQNLSASRPQDRQFILSSKKLLLSDSGFYLCAWSGSFNQPQHFGDGTRLSIL.